These 24 T cell receptor beta chains came from one sample sequenced in a study of T cells in Graves' hyperthyroidism and ophthalmopathy (dated by TCRdb to the late 2010s). The library was generated by multiplex PCR. Sequencing relied on an Illumina HiSeq 2000. TCR beta CDR3 regions were amplified from RNA transcripts. The first round of RT-PCR for the TCR CDR3 was performed with the HTBI primer set and the Qiagen OneStep RT-PCR kit. TCRdb ran its own pipeline on the public reads, namely fastp trimming at Q25 and MiXCR clone calling, and kept in-frame beta chains. Each CDR3 protein appears once, grouped with its most common genes and DNA. Recorded for this sample are a few hundred thousand distinct CDR3 sequences; about 20% of them occurred a single time. The top ten clones comprise under 55% of the sample. Sequencing input: blood. Every receptor here comes from a woman between 45 and 65 years old with Graves' hyperthyroidism.

This rearrangement joins TRBV7-2 to TRBJ1-2, with no clear D. The CDR3 length is 17 residues. V gave up 4 bases and J gave up 2 bases, with 20 bases separating them. CDR1 and CDR2 (germline): SGHTA, FQGNSA. The chain's CDR3 is CASSSDEKETLNYGYTF. The CDR3 DNA reads TGTGCCAGCAGCTCCGATGAAAAAGAGACACTAAACTATGGCTACACCTTC. Using reference TRBV7-2 and TRBJ1-2 for the parts outside the CDR3, the full variable domain is GAGVSQSPSNKVTEKGKDVELRCDPISGHTALYWYRQSLGQGLEFLIYFQGNSAPDKSGLPSDRFSAERTGGSVSTLTIQRTQQEDSAVYLCASSSDEKETLNYGYTFGSGTRLTVV.

This clonotype showed up just a few times. The rearrangement uses TRBV27 and TRBJ1-2; 7 bases align to TRBD1. The germline V gene encodes CDR1 MNHEY and CDR2 SMNVEV (reference sequence). The CDR3 is made up of 16 amino acids. The trim removed 5 bases at V and 2 bases at J, leaving 11 bases unmatched. The CDR3 protein is CASSTRQGNRNYGYTF. For the CDR3, the DNA is TGTGCCAGCAGTACCCGACAGGGAAATAGGAACTATGGCTACACCTTC.

This clonotype was detected many times. The rearrangement links TRBV12-3 or TRBV12-4 to TRBJ2-1, with D unresolved. This CDR3 has 11 residues. Trimming removed 8 bases at V and 5 bases at J, with 7 bases between. The CDR3 here is CASLGNNEQFF. In DNA, the CDR3 is TGTGCCAGCCTAGGGAACAATGAGCAGTTCTTC.

This clonotype has at least ten counts. The V and J genes are TRBV30 and TRBJ1-4; weak D call: TRBD1 (6 bases). CDR1 and CDR2 (germline): GTSNPN, SVGIG (reference sequence). Trimming shortened V by 2 bases and J by 7 bases, and 8 bases separated the two germline ends. This CDR3 has 12 amino acids. As DNA, the CDR3 is TGTGCCTGGAGTCCGACAGGTGAAAAACTGTTTTTT. It specifies CAWSPTGEKLFF.

This clonotype has just a few counts. The gene calls are TRBV7-3 and TRBJ2-5; tentatively, D is TRBD1 (5 bases). Germline values: CDR1 SGHTA, CDR2 FQGTGA. Trimming cost V 5 bases and J 4 bases, with 20 bases left between them. The CDR3 runs 16 residues. For the CDR3, the DNA is TGTGCCAGCAGCCCCGTAGGGGTAGGCGTAGGAGAGACCCAGTACTTC. This codes for CASSPVGVGVGETQYF.

This clonotype was counted at least ten times. This sequence joins TRBV30 and TRBJ1-1; D gene unclear. The germline V and J ends were trimmed by 2 bases and 2 bases, with 9 bases remaining between them. Germline V CDR1 and CDR2: GTSNPN, SVGIG (reference sequence). CDR3 length: 13 residues. CDR3: CAWSRGLNTEAFF. The CDR3 nucleotides are TGTGCCTGGAGTCGTGGCCTCAACACTGAAGCTTTCTTT.

This sequence joins TRBV5-1 and TRBJ2-5; the D gene is possibly TRBD2 (6 bases). Germline V gives CDR1 SGHRS, CDR2 YFSETQ. This CDR3 contains 12 residues. The germline V and J ends were trimmed by 7 bases and 3 bases, with 10 bases remaining between them. CDR3 sequence (DNA): TGCGCCAGCGGAGGGAACGAAGAGACCCAGTACTTC. This codes for CASGGNEETQYF.

The chain recombines TRBV11-2 with TRBJ1-3; no definite D call. The CDR3 is made up of 13 amino acids. V lost 3 bases, J lost 8 bases, and 11 bases lay in between. The germline CDR1 and CDR2 sequences are SGHAT and FQNNGV. The CDR3 DNA is TGTGCCAGCAGCTTGACCGTCGGTGACACCATATATTTT. Translation: CASSLTVGDTIYF.

This chain links TRBV6-5 with TRBJ2-7; D unclear. Germline lookup yields CDR1 MNHEY and CDR2 SVGAGI. The CDR3 consists of 13 residues. V dropped 2 bases and J dropped 2 bases, with 7 bases sitting between them. In DNA form, the CDR3 reads TGTGCCAGCAGTTACGCCGGGCCCTACGAGCAGTACGTC. Its protein product is CASSYAGPYEQYV.

The chain employs TRBV6-1 and TRBJ2-5, with 10 bases that match TRBD2. The CDR3 length is 15 residues. V was clipped by 3 bases and J by 5 bases; unmatched bases: 6. Looked up from germline, CDR1 is MNHNS and CDR2 is SASEGT. The CDR3 loop is CASSETSGGGETQYF. As DNA, the CDR3 is TGTGCCAGCAGTGAGACCAGCGGGGGGGGGGAGACCCAGTACTTC.

There are a few counts of this clonotype. The chain has TRBV5-1 and TRBJ1-3; D uncertain. This CDR3 contains 15 residues. Germline lookup yields CDR1 SGHRS and CDR2 YFSETQ. The V gene lost 1 base and the J gene lost 0 bases, with 8 bases spanning the gap. The CDR3 DNA reads TGCGCCAGCAGCTTGCTGGGTTTCTCTGGAAACACCATATATTTT. It translates to CASSLLGFSGNTIYF.

In this sample, this clonotype turned up a few times. This chain uses TRBV7-9 with TRBJ1-6; D remains unclear. Looked up from germline, CDR1 is SEHNR and CDR2 is FQNEAQ (reference sequence). V was pared by 1 base and J by 7 bases, with 8 bases between. CDR3 length: 14 amino acids. In DNA form, the CDR3 reads TGTGCCAGCAGCTTAGACAGCGGAAATTCACCCCTCCACTTT. Translation gives CASSLDSGNSPLHF.

This clonotype was seen a few times. The chain combines TRBV7-9 with TRBJ2-4; D is possibly TRBD2 (5 bases). CDR1 is SEHNR, CDR2 FQNEAQ, per germline (reference sequence). The CDR3 contains 12 residues. Deletions cut 7 bases from V and 5 bases from J, with 9 bases between. The CDR3: CASTLGENIQYF. The CDR3 DNA reads as TGTGCCAGCACGCTCGGGGAAAACATTCAGTACTTC.

This clonotype was picked up many times. The chain carries TRBV6-5 and TRBJ1-1; a weak D match, TRBD1 (5 bases). This CDR3 has 11 residues. Germline V gene data show CDR1 as MNHEY and CDR2 as SVGAGI. V lost 2 bases to trimming and J lost 9 bases, with 7 bases between them. CDR3 coding DNA: TGTGCCAGCAGTTACAGACAGCAAGCTTTCTTT. As protein: CASSYRQQAFF.

This clonotype has just a few counts. This sequence joins TRBV5-1 and TRBJ2-2, with a weak D call TRBD1 (5 bases). Between the trimmed V and J ends, which lost 4 bases and 4 bases, there was a span of 11 bases. In germline, CDR1 is SGHRS, CDR2 YFSETQ. CDR3 length equals 14 residues. CDR3 coding DNA: TGCGCCAGCAGCCCCCGGACAAGCACCGGGGAGCTGTTTTTT. This translates into CASSPRTSTGELFF.

The V call is TRBV6-1, the J call TRBJ1-4; 8 bases are a match to TRBD1. The CDR3 loop spans 14 amino acids. The germline CDR1 and CDR2 sequences are MNHNS and SASEGT. Losses at the gene ends were 5 bases for V and 8 bases for J; bases not matched to a gene: 7. This CDR3 reads CASSLDRGGEKLFF. For the CDR3, the DNA is TGTGCCAGCAGTCTAGACAGGGGAGGCGAAAAACTGTTTTTT.

The CDR3 region is CASSLQQGYEQYV. CDR3 bases: TGTGCCAGCAGCCTTCAACAGGGGTACGAGCAGTACGTC. The J gene is TRBJ2-7, the V gene TRBV6-1, with TRBD1 identical over 7 bases. CDR1 is MNHNS, CDR2 SASEGT, per germline. This CDR3 is 13 amino acids long. V trimming: 6 bases; J trimming: 4 bases; junction bases outside the gene matches: 6.

This clonotype was picked up a small number of times. This rearrangement joins TRBV3-1 to TRBJ1-5, with D uncertain. Germline V CDR1 and CDR2: LGHDT, YNNKEL (reference sequence). Trimming removed 1 base from V and 7 bases from J, with 5 bases in between. The CDR3 loop spans 12 amino acids. For the CDR3, the DNA is TGTGCCAGCAGCCAAGGGCGGCAGCCCCAGCATTTT. This codes for CASSQGRQPQHF.

This clonotype was observed many times. The rearrangement uses TRBV7-3 and TRBJ2-1; 10 bases fit TRBD2. The CDR3 covers 16 residues. V was clipped by 0 bases and J by 9 bases; unmatched bases: 8. In germline, CDR1 is SGHTA, CDR2 FQGTGA. The CDR3 DNA is TGTGCCAGCAGCTTAACGGCGTCTAGCGGGAGTGGTGAGCAGTTCTTC. It translates to CASSLTASSGSGEQFF.

The J gene is TRBJ2-6, the V gene TRBV9; no firm D call. Germline CDR1 is SGDLS and CDR2 is YYNGEE. The germline V and J ends were trimmed by 0 bases and 1 base, with 8 bases remaining between them. This CDR3 spans 16 amino acids. The CDR3 reads CASSVGPLSGANVLTF. The CDR3 DNA is TGTGCCAGCAGCGTAGGGCCGTTATCTGGGGCCAACGTCCTGACTTTC. The full variable domain, with the rest looked up from reference TRBV9 and TRBJ2-6, is DSGVTQTPKHLITATGQRVTLRCSPRSGDLSVYWYQQSLDQGLQFLIQYYNGEERAKGNILERFSAQQFPDLHSELNLSSLELGDSALYFCASSVGPLSGANVLTFGAGSRLTVL.

In the case of this clonotype: The junction does not match germline at one end; this may be a read error. The genes are TRBV5-6 and TRBJ2-5, with TRBD2 matching 8 bases. Per the germline V gene, CDR1 is SGHDT and CDR2 is YYEEEE. This CDR3 spans 16 amino acids. CDR3 amino acids: CASSLAGAGDVETQYF. In nucleotides, the CDR3 is TGCGCCAGCAGCTTGGCCGGAGCGGGAGACGTGGAGACCCAGTACTTC. The full variable domain, in which reference TRBV5-6 and TRBJ2-5 provide the parts outside the CDR3, is DAGVTQSPTHLIKTRGQQVTLRCSPKSGHDTVSWYQQALGQGPQFIFQYYEEEERQRGNFPDRFSGHQFPNYSSELNVNALLLGDSALYLCASSLAGAGDVETQYFGPGTRLLVL.

V is TRBV27 and J is TRBJ2-4; 8 bases align to TRBD2. The CDR3 sequence is 14 residues long. Per the germline V gene, CDR1 is MNHEY and CDR2 is SMNVEV (reference sequence). After removal of 5 bases from V and 9 bases from J, the junction contained 9 bases not matched to a gene. The CDR3 reads CASSGAGEGSIQYF. The CDR3 DNA is TGTGCCAGCAGTGGAGCGGGGGAAGGTAGCATTCAGTACTTC.

This clonotype has more than one count but fewer than ten. This chain links TRBV5-1 with TRBJ2-1, with D perhaps TRBD2 (7 bases). The CDR3 is 15 amino acids. Trimming pared 4 bases from V and 5 bases from J, leaving 16 bases between. Germline assignment: CDR1 SGHRS and CDR2 YFSETQ. CDR3 sequence reads: CASSPLRGGDNEQFF. CDR3 coding DNA: TGCGCCAGCAGCCCCCTTAGGGGGGGGGACAATGAGCAGTTCTTC.

This clonotype was seen at least ten times. The chain combines TRBV28 with TRBJ2-5; D unresolved. The CDR3 totals 14 residues. V dropped 2 bases and J dropped 1 base, with 8 bases sitting between them. CDR1 MDHEN and CDR2 SYDVKM come from the germline V gene. This CDR3 reads CASSLHGVQETQYF. CDR3 nucleotide sequence: TGTGCCAGCAGTTTACATGGGGTCCAAGAGACCCAGTACTTC.